The 20 T cell receptor beta chains in this list originate from one sample, sequenced in a study of blood T cells in healthy people across ages (dated by TCRdb to the mid-2010s). To prepare the library, 5' RACE was applied. TCRdb lists the instrument as Illumina HiSeq 2500. A second roughly 6 to 12 cycle PCR used a sample-barcoded 5' primer and a J-beta primer mix. TCRdb reanalyzed the raw reads on its own, using fastp at Q25 for trimming and MiXCR for clone calling, and kept in-frame beta chains. Rows with one shared CDR3 protein collapse into an entry with the most common genes and DNA. In all, the sample holds around 1.5 million distinct CDR3 sequences, and roughly 64% of those were seen once. The biggest ten clones account for 5.5% to 8% of the sample. The sequencing input was blood. The origin of the receptors is a man younger than 35 in good health.

The chain employs TRBV20-1 and TRBJ2-3, with D possibly matching TRBD2 (5 bases). Trimming removed 6 bases from V and 6 bases from J, with 16 bases in between. Germline V gives CDR1 DFQATT, CDR2 SNEGSKA (reference sequence). The CDR3 has 13 residues. CDR3 nucleotide sequence: TGCAGTGCCCACCCGAGGGTTGGGGATACGCAGTATTTT. This translates into CSAHPRVGDTQYF.

The chain recombines TRBV7-7 with TRBJ2-3; TRBD1 aligns across 9 bases. This CDR3 has 14 amino acids. V shed 9 bases, J shed 6 bases, and the junction held 10 bases outside the gene matches. Germline CDR1 is SSHAT and CDR2 is FNYEAQ (reference sequence). CDR3: CASSRDRVLDTQYF. The DNA of the CDR3 is TGTGCCAGTTCCCGGGACAGGGTTCTTGATACGCAGTATTTT.

V usage is TRBV7-9 and J usage is TRBJ2-7; 9 bases match TRBD2. Judging by the DNA end, TRBJ2-5 fits better; the J call may be wrong. Germline CDR1 SEHNR, CDR2 FQNEAQ (reference sequence). CDR3 length: 16 amino acids. Here the CDR3 reads CASSLSSGKHQETQYF. CDR3 nucleotide sequence: TGTGCCAGCAGCTTATCTAGCGGGAAACATCAAGAGACCCAGTACTTC.

The chain links TRBV3-1 to TRBJ2-1, with unresolved D. The V and J ends lost 0 bases and 2 bases respectively, with 14 bases between them. This CDR3 comprises 17 residues. From germline, CDR1 is LGHDT and CDR2 YNNKEL (reference sequence). CDR3: CASSQEPTPLTYNEQFF. The DNA of the CDR3 is TGTGCCAGCAGCCAAGAGCCGACGCCATTAACCTACAATGAGCAGTTCTTC.

V gene TRBV6-2 or TRBV6-3 combines with J gene TRBJ2-3; D may match TRBD1 or TRBD2 (5 bases each). The V end lost 7 bases, the J end lost 3 bases, and 17 bases lay between the germline ends. From germline, CDR1 is MNHEY and CDR2 SVGEGT. The CDR3 covers 15 residues. Here the CDR3 reads CASKERPGKTDTQYF. CDR3 DNA sequence: TGTGCCAGCAAAGAGCGGCCAGGGAAGACAGATACGCAGTATTTT.

The chain combines TRBV4-3 with TRBJ2-6; possibly TRBD2 for D (5 bases). Germline assignment: CDR1 LGHNA and CDR2 YSLEER. This CDR3 region has 16 residues. V shed 1 base and J shed 3 bases, with 10 bases lying between them. The CDR3 sequence is CASSQVVGGGANVLTF. CDR3 nucleotides: TGCGCCAGCAGCCAAGTTGTAGGAGGTGGGGCCAACGTCCTGACTTTC.

The gene calls are TRBV20-1 and TRBJ2-7, with TRBD2 as a possible D gene (5 bases). V was cut by 6 bases and J by 0 bases, with 21 bases left in between. CDR1 DFQATT and CDR2 SNEGSKA come from the germline V gene (reference sequence). This CDR3 spans 16 amino acids. DNA for the CDR3: TGCAGTGCAAGGATGTCCGAGGGCCTCAGCTCCTACGAGCAGTACTTC. It specifies CSARMSEGLSSYEQYF.

V is TRBV10-1 and J is TRBJ2-1; TRBD1 is a possible D gene (6 bases). The V gene's germline CDR1 is WNHNN and CDR2 SYGVQD (reference sequence). Trimming removed 0 bases from V and 2 bases from J, with 14 bases in between. The CDR3 runs to 17 residues. Here the CDR3 DNA reads TGCGCCAGCAGTGAGTCTCGAAGGCGGACAGCCTACAATGAGCAGTTCTTC. Translation: CASSESRRRTAYNEQFF.

At least ten counts were recorded for this clonotype. The CDR3 nucleotides are TGTGCCAGCAGTCTGACAGGTATGAACACTGAAGCTTTCTTT. It translates to CASSLTGMNTEAFF. The V and J genes are TRBV12-3 or TRBV12-4 and TRBJ1-1; a weak D match, TRBD1 (6 bases). V dropped 5 bases and J dropped 0 bases, with 10 bases sitting between them. CDR3 size: 14 residues.

This chain connects TRBV20-1 to TRBJ2-1, with 8 bases matching TRBD2. The germline V gene encodes CDR1 DFQATT and CDR2 SNEGSKA (reference sequence). This CDR3 is 18 amino acids long. Trimming took 3 bases from V and 8 from J; bases not matched to a gene: 21. The CDR3 loop is CSASSPGTSPLQYYEQFF. CDR3 sequence (DNA): TGCAGTGCTAGTTCTCCAGGGACTAGTCCACTACAGTACTATGAGCAGTTCTTC.

This clonotype occurred many times. The CDR3 region has the DNA TGCAGTGCACCTACTCCGGGGGATTCACCCCTCCACTTT. Encoded protein: CSAPTPGDSPLHF. This chain connects TRBV20-1 to TRBJ1-6; D is possibly TRBD1 (5 bases). Trimming removed 6 bases at V and 8 bases at J, with 14 bases between. This CDR3 contains 13 residues. The germline V gene encodes CDR1 DFQATT and CDR2 SNEGSKA (reference sequence).

This clonotype was found a few times. The gene calls are TRBV15 and TRBJ2-5; D is ambiguous. The CDR3 consists of 16 residues. Germline-derived CDR1 and CDR2 are LNHNV and YYDKDF (reference sequence). The V gene lost 3 bases and the J gene lost 3 bases, with 17 bases spanning the gap. CDR3 in amino acids: CATSRERLYPEETQYF. DNA of the CDR3: TGTGCCACCAGCAGGGAACGTTTATACCCGGAAGAGACCCAGTACTTC.

The chain combines TRBV5-6 with TRBJ2-5, with D perhaps matching TRBD2 (6 bases). Per the germline V gene, CDR1 is SGHDT and CDR2 is YYEEEE. Trimming removed 2 bases from V and 5 bases from J, with 13 bases in between. The CDR3 runs 14 residues. In DNA, the CDR3 is TGTGCCAGCAGCTTTCGGGGGATGGACGAGACCCAGTACTTC. This encodes CASSFRGMDETQYF.

The gene calls are TRBV6-5 and TRBJ1-2, with a possible D match to TRBD1 (6 bases). Germline V CDR1 and CDR2: MNHEY, SVGAGI. The CDR3 has 13 residues. The V and J ends lost 5 bases and 4 bases respectively, with 11 bases between them. The CDR3 nucleotides are TGTGCCAGCAGTCTCAGGGGTGTCTATGGCTACACCTTC. This gives the protein CASSLRGVYGYTF.

The V gene is TRBV11-2, the J gene TRBJ2-5; D assignment may be TRBD1 or TRBD2 (5 bases each). The V end lost 5 bases, the J end lost 7 bases, and 20 bases lay between the germline ends. CDR1 is SGHAT, CDR2 FQNNGV, per germline. The CDR3 is 15 residues long. The CDR3, as DNA: TGTGCCAGCAGCGTAACCGCGCAAGGGGCGGGGACCCAGTACTTC. It translates to CASSVTAQGAGTQYF.

This clonotype was seen only a few times. The chain is built from TRBV2 and TRBJ1-2; D ambiguous. The germline V gene encodes CDR1 SNHLY and CDR2 FYNNEI. The CDR3 consists of 17 residues. Trimming left V 4 bases short and J 0 bases short, with 18 bases between. The CDR3 here is CASSVRSDGTANYGYTF. The CDR3, as DNA: TGTGCCAGCAGTGTCCGTAGTGACGGAACAGCTAACTATGGCTACACCTTC. Combining the CDR3 with reference TRBV2 and TRBJ1-2 gives the whole variable domain EPEVTQTPSHQVTQMGQEVILRCVPISNHLYFYWYRQILGQKVEFLVSFYNNEISEKSEIFDDQFSVERPDGSNFTLKIRSTKLEDSAMYFCASSVRSDGTANYGYTFGSGTRLTVV.

The rearrangement links TRBV4-2 to TRBJ2-5, with D perhaps TRBD2 (6 bases). The CDR3 sequence is 16 residues long. In germline, CDR1 is LGHNA, CDR2 YNFKEQ. V lost 4 bases to trimming and J lost 4 bases, with 19 bases between them. Here the CDR3 reads CASSRVSPGEGETQYF. For the CDR3, the DNA is TGTGCCAGCAGCCGCGTCAGCCCGGGGGAAGGAGAGACCCAGTACTTC.

J is TRBJ1-2 and V is TRBV7-9; 7 positions agree with TRBD1. The CDR3 covers 13 residues. Germline CDR1 SEHNR, CDR2 FQNEAQ (reference sequence). Trimming removed 5 bases from V and 4 bases from J; junction bases left unmatched: 4. The CDR3 reads CASSRGQLYGYTF. The CDR3 nucleotides read TGTGCCAGCAGCAGGGGACAGCTCTATGGCTACACCTTC.

This clonotype occurred a few times. This sequence joins TRBV20-1 and TRBJ1-6; D gene ambiguous. CDR3 length: 12 amino acids. The V and J ends lost 3 bases and 7 bases respectively, with 7 bases between them. CDR1 is DFQATT, CDR2 SNEGSKA, per germline (reference sequence). CDR3 amino acids: CSASGWNSPLHF. The CDR3 nucleotides read TGCAGTGCTAGTGGGTGGAATTCACCCCTCCACTTT.

This chain joins TRBV21-1 and TRBJ1-2; the D call TRBD1 from the table was never checked on the DNA. TRBV21-1 is a pseudogene. This CDR3 comprises 14 residues. This CDR3 is CASSREGENYGYTF. In DNA, the CDR3 is TGTGCCAGCTCTCGTGAGGGGGAGAACTATGGCTACACCTTC.